The rows below give T cell receptor beta chains drawn from one sample of a study of CD8+ T cells in alopecia areata. The table came from immunoSEQ multiplex PCR; TCRdb's copy has only in-frame clones and leaves some out. The sample shows over 150,000 clones, almost 65% of them seen only once. Material: CD4+ T cells sorted from blood, obtained at week 0. The receptors originated from a human donor with alopecia areata. Each CDR3 is given with its conserved first and last residue. Fields, in order: CDR3 length, clone size, J gene, D gene, V gene, CDR3 DNA, CDR3 protein. A D gene is named only where the DNA matches it firmly. Clone size, where shown, is once, few, many, or a class for clones that have expanded.

len: 14; abundance: .; j_gene: TRBJ1-1; d_gene: .; v_gene: TRBV5-1; CDR3nt: TGCGCCAGCAGCTTGGGGTCAGGGGTCACTGAAGCTTTCTTT; CDR3aa: CASSLGSGVTEAFF
len: 14; abundance: .; j_gene: TRBJ2-1; d_gene: TRBD2; v_gene: TRBV10-3; CDR3nt: TGTGCCATCGGTAGCGGGACATCCTACAATGAGCAGTTCTTC; CDR3aa: CAIGSGTSYNEQFF
len: 14; abundance: .; j_gene: TRBJ1-1; d_gene: TRBD1; v_gene: TRBV29-1; CDR3nt: TGCAGCGTTGTACCGGGACAGGGGAACACTGAAGCTTTCTTT; CDR3aa: CSVVPGQGNTEAFF
len: 14; abundance: few; j_gene: TRBJ2-5; d_gene: .; v_gene: TRBV5-1; CDR3nt: TGCGCCAGCAGCGTATCCGGGAGCCAAGAGACCCAGTACTTC; CDR3aa: CASSVSGSQETQYF
len: 15; abundance: .; j_gene: TRBJ1-1; d_gene: .; v_gene: TRBV5-1; CDR3nt: TGCGCCAGCAGCTTGGCCGGACACACGAACACTGAAGCTTTCTTT; CDR3aa: CASSLAGHTNTEAFF
len: 13; abundance: .; j_gene: TRBJ1-1; d_gene: TRBD1; v_gene: TRBV29-1; CDR3nt: TGCAGCGTTGAAGATGCAGGGGGCACTGAAGCTTTCTTT; CDR3aa: CSVEDAGGTEAFF
len: 19; abundance: .; j_gene: TRBJ2-2; d_gene: TRBD1; v_gene: TRBV10-3; CDR3nt: TGTGCCATCAGTGAGTCGAGCCCAGGGGGACGGATCAACACCGGGGAGCTGTTTTTT; CDR3aa: CAISESSPGGRINTGELFF
len: 10; abundance: .; j_gene: TRBJ2-3; d_gene: .; v_gene: TRBV29-1; CDR3nt: TGCAGCGTATTAACAGATACGCAGTATTTT; CDR3aa: CSVLTDTQYF
len: 14; abundance: .; j_gene: TRBJ1-2; d_gene: TRBD1; v_gene: TRBV29-1; CDR3nt: TGCAGCGTTGAAGTATGGGACAGGGGAGGTGGCTACACCTTC; CDR3aa: CSVEVWDRGGGYTF
len: 15; abundance: .; j_gene: TRBJ1-1; d_gene: TRBD1; v_gene: TRBV7-9; CDR3nt: TGTGCCAGCAGCTCGGACAGGGTAATGAACACTGAAGCTTTCTTT; CDR3aa: CASSSDRVMNTEAFF
len: 12; abundance: .; j_gene: TRBJ1-6; d_gene: .; v_gene: TRBV30; CDR3nt: TGTGCCTGGGGACGGTTCGGTTCACCCCTCCACTTT; CDR3aa: CAWGRFGSPLHF
len: 15; abundance: .; j_gene: TRBJ2-1; d_gene: .; v_gene: TRBV27; CDR3nt: TGTGCCAGCAGTCCTCCCGCTCGAACCTACAATGAGCAGTTCTTC; CDR3aa: CASSPPARTYNEQFF
len: 12; abundance: .; j_gene: TRBJ1-2; d_gene: TRBD1; v_gene: TRBV29-1; CDR3nt: TGCAGCGTCCGACAGGGGGCGAGTGGCTACACCTTC; CDR3aa: CSVRQGASGYTF
len: 16; abundance: many; j_gene: TRBJ2-1; d_gene: TRBD2; v_gene: TRBV10-2; CDR3nt: TGCGCCAGCAGGGATAGGGGTAGCGGGGCTTACAATGAGCAGTTCTTC; CDR3aa: CASRDRGSGAYNEQFF
len: 12; abundance: few; j_gene: TRBJ2-1; d_gene: .; v_gene: TRBV4-2; CDR3nt: TGTGCCAGCAGGCTCAGGGACAATGAGCAGTTCTTC; CDR3aa: CASRLRDNEQFF
len: 16; abundance: few; j_gene: TRBJ2-1; d_gene: TRBD2; v_gene: TRBV5-1; CDR3nt: TGCGCCAGCAGCTTGGTTCTAGCGGGGGGCCCGGGTGAGCAGTTCTTC; CDR3aa: CASSLVLAGGPGEQFF
len: 13; abundance: few; j_gene: TRBJ2-5; d_gene: TRBD1; v_gene: TRBV29-1; CDR3nt: TGCAGCGCCACGGACAGGCATCAAGAGACCCAGTACTTC; CDR3aa: CSATDRHQETQYF
len: 14; abundance: .; j_gene: TRBJ2-2; d_gene: .; v_gene: TRBV18; CDR3nt: TGTGCCAGCTCACCACTCAAAGGGACCGGGGAGCTGTTTTTT; CDR3aa: CASSPLKGTGELFF
len: 14; abundance: .; j_gene: TRBJ2-3; d_gene: TRBD2; v_gene: TRBV29-1; CDR3nt: TGCAGCGTTGCAGGGACTAGCGGCACAGATACGCAGTATTTT; CDR3aa: CSVAGTSGTDTQYF
len: 13; abundance: .; j_gene: TRBJ1-1; d_gene: TRBD1; v_gene: TRBV29-1; CDR3nt: TGCAGCGTTCGTACAGGGGTTAACACTGAAGCTTTCTTT; CDR3aa: CSVRTGVNTEAFF
len: 12; abundance: few; j_gene: TRBJ1-4; d_gene: .; v_gene: TRBV29-1; CDR3nt: TGCAGCGTTAGGTGGGGAGCCGAAAAACTGTTTTTT; CDR3aa: CSVRWGAEKLFF
len: 13; abundance: once; j_gene: TRBJ1-5; d_gene: .; v_gene: TRBV27; CDR3nt: TGTGCCAGCAGTTTAGCAGGCAATCAGCCCCAGCATTTT; CDR3aa: CASSLAGNQPQHF
len: 12; abundance: few; j_gene: TRBJ2-7; d_gene: TRBD1; v_gene: TRBV29-1; CDR3nt: TGCAGCGCCGAAACAGGGGGCCACGAGCAGTACTTC; CDR3aa: CSAETGGHEQYF
len: 15; abundance: .; j_gene: TRBJ2-1; d_gene: TRBD1; v_gene: TRBV2; CDR3nt: TGTGCCAGCAGTGGACAGGGAAGCTCCTACAATGAGCAGTTCTTC; CDR3aa: CASSGQGSSYNEQFF
len: 15; abundance: .; j_gene: TRBJ1-5; d_gene: TRBD1; v_gene: TRBV30; CDR3nt: TGTGCCTTTGCTCCGGGGACAGGGGGCTACCAGCCCCAGCATTTT; CDR3aa: CAFAPGTGGYQPQHF
len: 17; abundance: few; j_gene: TRBJ1-2; d_gene: TRBD1; v_gene: TRBV4-3; CDR3nt: TGCGCCAGCAGCCAAGGGGGCGGGACAGGGAGGTTTGGTGGCTACACCTTC; CDR3aa: CASSQGGGTGRFGGYTF
len: 15; abundance: once; j_gene: TRBJ1-5; d_gene: .; v_gene: TRBV7-2; CDR3nt: TGTGCCAGCAGCTTAGATGGCGGGGGTAATCAGCCCCAGCATTTT; CDR3aa: CASSLDGGGNQPQHF
len: 12; abundance: .; j_gene: TRBJ2-7; d_gene: .; v_gene: TRBV13; CDR3nt: TGTGCCAGCAGCCTGAGGATCGGTGAGCAGTACTTC; CDR3aa: CASSLRIGEQYF
len: 10; abundance: .; j_gene: TRBJ1-1; d_gene: .; v_gene: TRBV29-1; CDR3nt: TGCAGCGTTGAGCCTTCTGAAGCTTTCTTT; CDR3aa: CSVEPSEAFF
len: 12; abundance: .; j_gene: TRBJ1-5; d_gene: .; v_gene: TRBV15; CDR3nt: TGTGCCACCAGCAGGGATAATCAGCCCCAGCATTTT; CDR3aa: CATSRDNQPQHF
len: 14; abundance: .; j_gene: TRBJ2-5; d_gene: .; v_gene: TRBV4-3; CDR3nt: TGCGCCAGCAGCCAAGTCGGGGCACCAGAGACCCAGTACTTC; CDR3aa: CASSQVGAPETQYF